The entry below gives a single T cell receptor (beta chain) sequence along with its context. What it binds is not known. In the original workflow: Junction-only immunoSEQ data arrived without quality scores, meaning filtering differed. Sequencing was performed with immunoSEQ multiplex PCR; in TCRdb, only in-frame clones are kept and a portion is missing. The DNA was the basis for D and trimming; V, J and clone size are from that table. In the table there are roughly 1,600,000 clones, 98% to 99% of which are singletons. The source of the sample is a study of shared clonotypes between healthy human individuals. Across the whole study: The study used three CD4 naive, three CD4 memory, two CD8 naive and one CD8 memory plate per donor. Study findings and constraints: Four donors showed sharing of around 5.3% of naive CD4 clonotypes. Estimated clonotype richness was generally higher in naive than memory subsets.

The CDR3 covers 16 residues. The germline V gene encodes CDR1 SEHNR and CDR2 FQNEAQ (reference sequence). Losses at the gene ends were 4 bases for V and 4 bases for J; bases not matched to a gene: 12. The chain has TRBV7-9 and TRBJ2-7; TRBD1 agrees at 8 bases. Sequencing was carried out using naive CD4+ T cells sorted from blood. Subset: CD45RA+ positively selected. This receptor was taken from a man aged 30 to 39 in good health. This CDR3 reads CASSSDRVSARYEQYF. The DNA of the CDR3 is TGTGCCAGCAGCTCGGACAGGGTTTCTGCGCGGTACGAGCAGTACTTC.